The 6 T cell receptor beta chains in this list originate from one sample, sequenced in a study of shared clonotypes between healthy human individuals. Only in-frame clones appear in the TCRdb table, and some are missing; sequencing was by immunoSEQ multiplex PCR. The repertoire holds about 1 million clones, with around 74% as singletons. Source material: memory CD4+ T cells sorted from blood. As for subset: CD45RA-negative fraction. The receptors originated from a man aged 18 to 30 in good health.

This chain uses TRBV29-1 with TRBJ1-2; TRBD1 is a possible D gene (5 bases). V lost 4 bases to trimming and J lost 6 bases, with 6 bases between them. The CDR3 consists of 10 residues. Germline V gene lookup returns CDR1 SQVTM and CDR2 ANQGSEA. CDR3 bases: TGCAGCGTTGGACAGAATGGCTACACCTTC. This sequence encodes CSVGQNGYTF.

The chain is built from TRBV5-8 and TRBJ2-3; 11 bases are a match to TRBD2. Germline CDR1 SGHTS, CDR2 YDEGEE. This CDR3 spans 20 amino acids. V gave up 5 bases and J gave up 0 bases; unmatched junction bases: 17. The chain's CDR3 is CASSRGLAGSITTSTDTQYF. Here the CDR3 DNA reads TGTGCCAGCAGTCGTGGACTAGCGGGCTCCATCACGACTAGCACAGATACGCAGTATTTT.

There are a few counts of this clone. J is TRBJ2-7 and V is TRBV7-2; D possibly uses TRBD1 or TRBD2 (5 bases each). V lost 1 base and J lost 6, with 16 bases in between. The germline gives CDR1 SGHTA, CDR2 FQGNSA. CDR3 length: 15 residues. Here the CDR3 DNA reads TGTGCCAGCAGCTTAGGTTGGCTAGCAGGGTCCGAGCAGTACTTC. Amino acids: CASSLGWLAGSEQYF.

The chain has TRBV18 and TRBJ2-7; D might be TRBD1 (5 bases). The CDR3 totals 12 residues. Trimming took 6 bases from V and 5 from J, leaving 11 bases between them. Germline CDR1 is KGHSH and CDR2 is LQKENI. As DNA, the CDR3 is TGTGCCAGCTCGGCTGACAGTCACGAGCAGTACTTC. This sequence encodes CASSADSHEQYF.

The rearrangement links TRBV18 to TRBJ1-1; no reliable D call. This CDR3 region has 15 residues. V was trimmed by 2 bases and J by 1 base, leaving 11 bases between them. Germline CDR1 and CDR2: KGHSH and LQKENI. Here the CDR3 reads CASSPTTVTNTEAFF. For the CDR3, the DNA is TGTGCCAGCTCACCAACCACAGTGACGAACACTGAAGCTTTCTTT.

This clone was picked up a small number of times. Other DNA sequences in this specimen translate into the identical CDR3. V is TRBV7-2 and J is TRBJ2-7, with TRBD1 as a possible D gene (5 bases). The V end was cut by 1 base, the J end by 4 bases, with 8 bases between. CDR1 is SGHTA, CDR2 FQGNSA, per germline. The CDR3 loop spans 13 amino acids. The CDR3 loop reads CASSLGQPYEQYF. CDR3 in DNA: TGTGCCAGCAGCTTAGGACAGCCTTACGAGCAGTACTTC.